The 22 T cell receptor beta chains presented below share a single source sample, sequenced in a study of shared clonotypes between healthy human individuals. Profiling relied on immunoSEQ multiplex PCR, and the TCRdb table lists in-frame clones only, not all of them. The repertoire includes about 380,000 clones, around 96% of them detected once, and about 0.32% sits in the top ten. The sample consisted of memory CD8+ T cells sorted from blood. Subset denoted: CD45RO+ cells pooled with CCR7-negative TemRA cells. The source is a man under 40 in good health.

This clone has a single count. Here the CDR3 reads CASSWGGDSPLHF. The CDR3 nucleotides read TGTGCCAGCAGTTGGGGCGGCGATTCACCCCTCCACTTT. The rearrangement uses TRBV6-5 and TRBJ1-6; possibly TRBD1 for D (5 bases). Germline CDR1 and CDR2: MNHEY and SVGAGI. The CDR3 is 13 amino acids. Deletions cut 4 bases from V and 8 bases from J, with 9 bases between.

The V and J genes are TRBV5-3 and TRBJ2-7, with TRBD1 identical over 9 bases. TRBV5-3 belongs to the ORF category, with a function that is uncertain. The junction had 13 bases not matched to a gene; V was cut back by 8 bases and J by 4 bases. The CDR3 has 15 residues. CDR3 loop: CASKPPDRGRYEQYF. The CDR3 region has the DNA TGTGCCAGCAAACCACCGGACAGGGGAAGGTACGAGCAGTACTTC.

This sequence joins TRBV28 and TRBJ2-1, with TRBD1 as a possible D gene (6 bases). Trimming pared 5 bases from V and 2 bases from J, leaving 19 bases between. This CDR3 contains 17 residues. From germline, CDR1 is MDHEN and CDR2 SYDVKM. CDR3 protein: CASSPPGHRDPYNEQFF. CDR3 coding DNA: TGTGCCAGCAGTCCACCGGGACACCGGGACCCCTACAATGAGCAGTTCTTC.

This chain uses TRBV19 with TRBJ2-2, with 7 bases fitting TRBD2. Looked up from germline, CDR1 is LNHDA and CDR2 is SQIVND (reference sequence). V gave up 11 bases and J gave up 3 bases; unmatched junction bases: 15. The length of the CDR3 is 16 residues. The CDR3, as DNA: TGTGCCGTCGCTTCCGGGACTACACTCTACACCGGGGAGCTGTTTTTT. Translation: CAVASGTTLYTGELFF.

As concerns this clone: The same CDR3 can be traced to other DNA sequences in this sample. This chain joins TRBV28 and TRBJ1-1, with TRBD1 identical over 7 bases. The CDR3 spans 13 residues. V was pared by 6 bases and J by 1 base, with 2 bases of the junction left unmatched. Germline lookup yields CDR1 MDHEN and CDR2 SYDVKM. CDR3 region: CASSPGGNTEAFF. The CDR3 DNA sequence: TGTGCCAGCAGCCCAGGGGGGAACACTGAAGCTTTCTTT.

A word on this clone: A read error may produce the germline difference seen at one junction end. This chain connects TRBV5-1 to TRBJ2-3; TRBD2 aligns across 9 bases. This CDR3 region has 14 residues. The germline V gene encodes CDR1 SGHRS and CDR2 YFSETQ. This chain's CDR3 is CASSLGTSRDTQYF. Written as DNA, the CDR3 is TGCGCCAGCAGCCTTGGGACTAGCAGAGATACGCAGTATTTT.

The chain has TRBV4-2 and TRBJ2-1, with 12 positions matching TRBD2. This CDR3 region has 19 residues. Per the germline V gene, CDR1 is LGHNA and CDR2 is YNFKEQ. V gave up 0 bases and J gave up 3 bases; unmatched junction bases: 9. The CDR3 is CASSQEGLAGGGFYNEQFF. The CDR3 bases are TGTGCCAGCAGCCAAGAAGGCCTAGCGGGAGGGGGGTTCTACAATGAGCAGTTCTTC.

A word on this clone: The identical CDR3 is also encoded by other nucleotide sequences in the sample. The chain joins TRBV28 to TRBJ2-5, with D unresolved. V was shortened by 1 base and J by 0 bases, with 6 bases between the two germline ends. Per the germline V gene, CDR1 is MDHEN and CDR2 is SYDVKM. The CDR3 is made up of 14 amino acids. CDR3 region: CASSLSGYQETQYF. For the CDR3, the DNA is TGTGCCAGCAGTTTATCCGGATACCAAGAGACCCAGTACTTC.

J is TRBJ2-5 and V is TRBV6-6; D call uncertain. Trimming took off 2 bases at V and 0 bases at J, with 4 bases between the two ends. CDR1 and CDR2 from the germline V gene are MNHNY and SVGAGI (reference sequence). The length of the CDR3 is 13 residues. As DNA, the CDR3 is TGTGCCAGCAGTTACGCCTACCAAGAGACCCAGTACTTC. Translation: CASSYAYQETQYF.

The chain uses TRBV28 and TRBJ2-7; a possible D gene is TRBD1 (5 bases). Trimming took off 3 bases at V and 4 bases at J, with 13 bases between the two ends. Per germline, CDR1 MDHEN and CDR2 SYDVKM. The CDR3 contains 14 residues. CDR3 protein: CASSFRERGYEQYF. Here the CDR3 DNA reads TGTGCCAGCAGTTTTAGGGAAAGGGGTTACGAGCAGTACTTC.

This sequence joins TRBV5-1 and TRBJ2-7, with D possibly TRBD1 on 7 matching bases. The CDR3 runs 14 residues. Between the trimmed V and J ends, which lost 0 bases and 4 bases, there was a span of 11 bases. Germline CDR1 and CDR2: SGHRS and YFSETQ. CDR3 DNA sequence: TGCGCCAGCAGCTTGGGGAGGGGGCGGTACGAGCAGTACTTC. Its translation: CASSLGRGRYEQYF.

This rearrangement joins TRBV15 to TRBJ1-5; 9 bases line up with TRBD1. Per the germline V gene, CDR1 is LNHNV and CDR2 is YYDKDF (reference sequence). Trimming cost V 6 bases and J 5 bases; bases outside gene matches: 2. The CDR3 spans 13 residues. CDR3 amino acids: CATSGTGYQPQHF. For the CDR3, the DNA is TGTGCCACCAGTGGGACAGGGTATCAGCCCCAGCATTTT.

The gene calls are TRBV7-9 and TRBJ1-3, with D hard to call. This CDR3 is 16 amino acids long. CDR1 is SEHNR, CDR2 FQNEAQ, per germline (reference sequence). Trimming cost V 1 base and J 0 bases, with 10 bases left between them. The CDR3 loop is CASSLDRARSGNTIYF. The CDR3 DNA reads TGTGCCAGCAGCTTAGATCGGGCACGCTCTGGAAACACCATATATTTT.

This sequence joins TRBV21-1 and TRBJ1-1; the D call of TRBD1 is as the table states it, not checked on the DNA. TRBV21-1 is recorded as a pseudogene. This CDR3 region has 16 residues. The CDR3 nucleotides read TGTGCCAGCAGCAAGGGAAAGCAAGACAGCTACACTGAAGCTTTCTTT. It codes for CASSKGKQDSYTEAFF.

The chain couples TRBV2 to TRBJ2-4; no clear D gene. CDR3 length: 15 amino acids. V lost 8 bases to trimming and J lost 0 bases, with 14 bases between them. Germline loops: CDR1 SNHLY, CDR2 FYNNEI. CDR3 DNA: TGTGCCAGCCAGTTTAACGAGTTAGCCAAAAACATTCAGTACTTC. It specifies CASQFNELAKNIQYF.

The chain carries TRBV14 and TRBJ2-5, with a tentative D call TRBD2 (5 bases). Per germline, CDR1 SGHDN and CDR2 FVKESK. This CDR3 region has 16 residues. V was cut by 1 base and J by 4 bases, with 16 bases left in between. The CDR3 DNA sequence: TGTGCCAGCAGCCAAGTCGGTGGGAGTGGTGGAGAGACCCAGTACTTC. This translates into CASSQVGGSGGETQYF.

The chain combines TRBV6-5 with TRBJ1-5, with no clear D. CDR1 is MNHEY and CDR2 is SVGAGI in the germline V gene. V lost 4 bases, J lost 0 bases, and 7 bases lay in between. The CDR3 runs 14 residues. Here the CDR3 DNA reads TGTGCCAGCAGTTCAAGGGCTAGCAATCAGCCCCAGCATTTT. Its protein product is CASSSRASNQPQHF.

The chain joins TRBV5-4 to TRBJ1-2; D is ambiguous. This CDR3 has 15 amino acids. In germline, CDR1 is SGHNT, CDR2 YYREEE (reference sequence). The V gene lost 1 base and the J gene lost 7 bases, with 17 bases spanning the gap. Here the CDR3 DNA reads TGTGCCAGCAGCTTGTGGCAGGTTATTTCCTCTGGCTACACCTTC. It is translated as CASSLWQVISSGYTF.

This clone was observed a single time. The chain uses TRBV10-3 and TRBJ1-5; the D is unclear. This CDR3 has 15 amino acids. CDR1 is ENHRY and CDR2 is SYGVKD in the germline V gene. V was clipped by 3 bases and J by 5 bases, with 14 bases between them. CDR3 sequence: CAISEGWLGDQPQHF. The CDR3 region has the DNA TGTGCCATCAGTGAAGGTTGGTTGGGAGATCAGCCCCAGCATTTT.

This rearrangement joins TRBV6-1 to TRBJ1-1; no definite D call. The V end lost 4 bases, the J end lost 1 base, and 10 bases lay between the germline ends. CDR1 MNHNS and CDR2 SASEGT come from the germline V gene. This CDR3 has 14 amino acids. CDR3 sequence (DNA): TGTGCCAGCAGTGTCACGTTGGGGAACACTGAAGCTTTCTTT. Translation: CASSVTLGNTEAFF.

The chain combines TRBV10-3 with TRBJ2-7; the D call may be TRBD1 or TRBD2 (6 bases each). Per the germline V gene, CDR1 is ENHRY and CDR2 is SYGVKD. Trimming stripped 3 bases from V and 5 bases from J, with 20 bases between. The CDR3 sequence is 16 residues long. The CDR3 sequence is CAISDWTAGTPDEQYF. The CDR3 DNA sequence: TGTGCCATCAGTGATTGGACAGCCGGGACTCCCGACGAGCAGTACTTC.

This chain joins TRBV27 and TRBJ2-7; D gene unclear. Germline V gene data show CDR1 as MNHEY and CDR2 as SMNVEV (reference sequence). The CDR3 is 14 residues long. V was trimmed by 3 bases and J by 4 bases, leaving 13 bases between them. For the CDR3, the DNA is TGTGCCAGCAGTTTTCGGGCTGTTTCGTACGAGCAGTACTTC. Translation: CASSFRAVSYEQYF.